The 15 T cell receptor beta chains below all came from one sample that was sequenced in a study of blood T cell repertoires in COVID-19. Generated by immunoSEQ multiplex PCR, the TCRdb table keeps only in-frame clones and is missing some. The repertoire holds 140,000 to 150,000 clones, approximately 79% seen once, with roughly 8.7% in the top ten. The sequenced material came from peripheral blood. These receptors all come from a man between 45 and 60 years old with active or convalescent COVID-19.

The CDR3 spells CAIGRGGNSYEQYF. The CDR3 DNA is TGTGCCATAGGTCGAGGAGGGAACTCCTACGAGCAGTACTTC. The chain links TRBV10-3 to TRBJ2-7, with D tentatively TRBD2 (6 bases). The CDR3 has 14 residues. Germline V gene lookup returns CDR1 ENHRY and CDR2 SYGVKD. The V and J ends lost 9 bases and 0 bases respectively, with 15 bases between them.

The chain recombines TRBV11-2 with TRBJ2-7; TRBD2 is a possible D gene (6 bases). This CDR3 is built from 16 residues. The germline gives CDR1 SGHAT, CDR2 FQNNGV. V was shortened by 4 bases and J by 1 base, with 17 bases between the two germline ends. As DNA, the CDR3 is TGTGCCAGCAGCTCCCTAGGACTGGGGGGTTCCTACGAGCAGTACTTC. It encodes CASSSLGLGGSYEQYF.

This clone has just a few counts. The chain combines TRBV11-2 with TRBJ1-6; 7 bases line up with TRBD1. Trimming at V came to 6 bases and at J to 0 bases, leaving 8 bases not matched to a gene. The CDR3 extends over 17 amino acids. CDR1 SGHAT and CDR2 FQNNGV come from the germline V gene. CDR3 region: CASSQTGMSSYNSPLHF. CDR3 nucleotide sequence: TGTGCCAGCAGTCAGACAGGGATGAGCTCCTATAATTCACCCCTCCACTTT.

This sequence joins TRBV10-3 and TRBJ2-5, with D possibly matching TRBD2 (6 bases). Germline CDR1 reads ENHRY; CDR2 reads SYGVKD. This CDR3 spans 15 amino acids. Between the trimmed V and J ends, which lost 3 bases and 5 bases, there was a span of 16 bases. CDR3 region: CAISEGSGAGETQYF. The CDR3 bases are TGTGCCATCAGTGAAGGGTCGGGAGCCGGGGAGACCCAGTACTTC.

The sample holds one count of this clone. This rearrangement joins TRBV6-1 to TRBJ2-3; weak D call: TRBD2 (6 bases). The CDR3 contains 17 residues. The germline V and J ends were trimmed by 2 bases and 6 bases, with 21 bases remaining between them. Germline V CDR1 and CDR2: MNHNS, SASEGT. CDR3 nucleotides: TGTGCCAGCAGTGAACTAGTCGGGAGTGCATATGTGGATACGCAGTATTTT. Amino acids: CASSELVGSAYVDTQYF.

The gene calls are TRBV7-9 and TRBJ1-3, with D unresolved. The germline CDR1 and CDR2 sequences are SEHNR and FQNEAQ (reference sequence). V was clipped by 5 bases and J by 0 bases, with 8 bases between them. The CDR3 sequence is 14 residues long. CDR3 region: CASSPRGSGNTIYF. DNA for the CDR3: TGTGCCAGCAGCCCACGGGGCTCTGGAAACACCATATATTTT.

The J gene is TRBJ2-7, the V gene TRBV4-1; a weak D match, TRBD2 (6 bases). V lost 4 bases and J lost 2, with 18 bases in between. Looked up from germline, CDR1 is MGHRA and CDR2 is YSYEKL. This CDR3 spans 16 amino acids. CDR3 nucleotides: TGCGCCAGCAGCCGGTCCCGGGACTTATCAACCTACGAGCAGTACTTC. Translated: CASSRSRDLSTYEQYF.

The chain has TRBV9 and TRBJ1-2, with D unclear. The CDR3 has 13 residues. Trimming cost V 3 bases and J 1 base, with 7 bases left between them. Germline CDR1 and CDR2: SGDLS and YYNGEE. The DNA for the CDR3 is TGTGCCAGCAGCGGAGCGAATAACTATGGCTACACCTTC. Translation gives CASSGANNYGYTF.

The chain carries TRBV9 and TRBJ2-1; D may be TRBD2 (5 bases). Germline CDR1 SGDLS, CDR2 YYNGEE. V lost 4 bases and J 0 bases, leaving 11 bases between the germline ends. The CDR3 spans 15 residues. Here the CDR3 DNA reads TGTGCCAGCAGCATACAAGGGAGCTCCTACAATGAGCAGTTCTTC. Residues: CASSIQGSSYNEQFF.

The chain recombines TRBV28 with TRBJ1-4, with 7 positions matching TRBD1. Trimming cost V 5 bases and J 3 bases; bases outside gene matches: 6. The CDR3 length is 15 residues. Germline lookup yields CDR1 MDHEN and CDR2 SYDVKM. CDR3 loop: CASSIPTGPNEKLFF. CDR3 DNA: TGTGCCAGCAGTATACCGACAGGGCCTAATGAAAAACTGTTTTTT.

V and J are TRBV10-3 and TRBJ1-6; tentative D call: TRBD1 (5 bases). Trimming left V 0 bases short and J 6 bases short, with 9 bases between. The CDR3 covers 15 residues. Germline V CDR1 and CDR2: ENHRY, SYGVKD. CDR3 sequence (DNA): TGTGCCATCAGTGAGTCACAGGTGGCTAATTCACCCCTCCACTTT. Its translation: CAISESQVANSPLHF.

V gene TRBV9 combines with J gene TRBJ2-3, with TRBD2 identical over 7 bases. V shed 0 bases and J 0 bases; nucleotides not matched to a gene: 4. The CDR3 sequence is 16 residues long. Germline V gene lookup returns CDR1 SGDLS and CDR2 YYNGEE. CDR3 protein: CASSVVGGLSTDTQYF. CDR3 nucleotide sequence: TGTGCCAGCAGCGTAGTGGGGGGACTAAGCACAGATACGCAGTATTTT.

This clone was detected a few times. The chain has TRBV3-1 (or the pseudogene TRBV3-2) and TRBJ2-2, with D tentatively TRBD2 (5 bases). The CDR3 spans 13 residues. With 3 bases removed from V and 7 bases from J, the gap between germline ends came to 9 bases. Germline CDR1 reads LGHDT; CDR2 reads YNNKEL (reference sequence). As DNA, the CDR3 is TGTGCCAGCAGCCAGTCGAGGGACGGGGAGCTGTTTTTT. It translates to CASSQSRDGELFF.

The chain carries TRBV25-1 and TRBJ1-1; D not resolved. The germline V gene encodes CDR1 MGHDK and CDR2 SYGVNS. The CDR3 is 15 residues long. V lost 6 bases and J lost 6, with 20 bases in between. In DNA form, the CDR3 reads TGTGCCAGCAGACCCAGGAAGGGTCTCGGGGCTGAAGCTTTCTTT. It encodes CASRPRKGLGAEAFF.

This chain connects TRBV2 to TRBJ1-1; a possible D gene is TRBD1 (5 bases). Germline V CDR1 and CDR2: SNHLY, FYNNEI. V was cut by 3 bases and J by 4 bases, with 9 bases left in between. This CDR3 has 13 residues. DNA for the CDR3: TGTGCCAGCAGTGAGGACACCGTCACTGAAGCTTTCTTT. Its translation is CASSEDTVTEAFF.